This TCR beta chain was recovered during a study of shared clonotypes between healthy human individuals. Study details: Donors had three CD4 naive, three CD4 memory, two CD8 naive and one CD8 memory plate apiece. Study results and caveats: Rarefaction curves obtained for sorted subsets showed sequencing incomplete despite large depth. In this cohort, only blood was sampled, and tissue repertoires likely differ.

With 5 bases clipped from V and 4 bases from J, the junction kept 8 bases outside the gene matches. The CDR3 consists of 15 residues. The V gene's germline CDR1 is LNHDA and CDR2 SQIVND (reference sequence). Data came from immunoSEQ multiplex PCR; TCRdb stores just in-frame clones and leaves some out. Found here are 1,500,000 or so clones, 98% to 99% of them singletons; the top ten hold about 0.34%. CD4+ cells underwent separation, giving CD45RA+ naive and CD45RA-negative memory subsets. In the case of this clone: Its antigen is as yet unknown.

The chain couples TRBV19 to TRBJ2-7; 10 bases are shared with TRBD2. The specimen was naive CD4+ T cells sorted from blood. The subset was: CD45RA+ positively selected. The sequence came from a man younger than 40 in good health. The CDR3 region has the DNA TGTGCCAGTAGTTCGCTAGCGGGAGCCCCATACGAGCAGTACTTC. As protein: CASSSLAGAPYEQYF.